Following are 2 T cell receptor beta chains from one sample sequenced in a study of human T cells and chemical hapten exposure. Indicated time point: pre-sensitization, week 0. Specified treatment: therapeutic diphenylcyclopropenone sensitization with weekly scalp DPC. MiXCR, applied by TCRdb to the RACE reads, yields one record per CDR3 protein. The repertoire holds about 120,000 distinct CDR3 sequences, with about 14% as singletons. The sample in question was whole blood, obtained in connection with sensitization to the hapten diphenylcyclopropenone (DPC). These receptors originate from a young woman with alopecia areata. Some clones in this sample may be carry-over from other donors' samples.

The V gene is TRBV12-3 or TRBV12-4, the J gene TRBJ2-1; TRBD1 is a possible D gene (5 bases). The V end lost 5 bases, the J end lost 9 bases, and 14 bases lay between the germline ends. CDR3 length equals 13 residues. The CDR3 nucleotides read TGTGCCAGCAGTCGCCAGCAGGGTAGTGAGCAGTTCTTC. Protein product: CASSRQQGSEQFF.

The chain has TRBV24-1 and TRBJ2-6; TRBD1 is a possible D gene (6 bases). CDR1 KGHDR and CDR2 SFDVKD come from the germline V gene. The ends were cut back, 4 bases at V and 0 bases at J, with 15 bases in the middle. The CDR3 is made up of 18 amino acids. CDR3 residues: CATSESGTSPSGANVLTF. CDR3 DNA sequence: TGTGCCACCAGTGAATCCGGGACATCCCCCTCTGGGGCCAACGTCCTGACTTTC.